The table lists the clone carrying this T cell receptor beta chain with many counts. The antigen is unknown. This sample is drawn from a study of regulatory T cells in long-lasting Graves disease. Per germline, CDR1 MNHGY and CDR2 SVAAGI. V was clipped by 3 bases and J by 0 bases, with 6 bases between them. CDR3 size: 14 residues. Study results and caveats: Persistent Graves' disease cases displayed lower TCR diversity than newly diagnosed ones.

With iRepertoire HTBI primers and Arm-PCR of CDR3 regions, TCR beta libraries were built. TCRdb ran MiXCR on the multiplex PCR reads and lists one entry per CDR3 protein. The sample holds more than 450,000 distinct CDR3 sequences, approximately 12% seen once. Sample time point: newly diagnosed GD, antithyroid drugs for less than 3 months. PBMCs provided the RNA from which the TCR library was made. These data were likewise used in another study, on T cells in Graves' hyperthyroidism and ophthalmopathy.

This clonotype originated in a woman younger than 45 with Graves disease. This sample comprised peripheral blood mononuclear cells (PBMCs), obtained at new diagnosis, from a patient treated with antithyroid drugs. The chain carries TRBV6-9 and TRBJ1-5, with D uncertain. The CDR3, as DNA: TGTGCCAGCAGTTACGACTATAGCAATCAGCCCCAGCATTTT. The encoded protein is CASSYDYSNQPQHF.